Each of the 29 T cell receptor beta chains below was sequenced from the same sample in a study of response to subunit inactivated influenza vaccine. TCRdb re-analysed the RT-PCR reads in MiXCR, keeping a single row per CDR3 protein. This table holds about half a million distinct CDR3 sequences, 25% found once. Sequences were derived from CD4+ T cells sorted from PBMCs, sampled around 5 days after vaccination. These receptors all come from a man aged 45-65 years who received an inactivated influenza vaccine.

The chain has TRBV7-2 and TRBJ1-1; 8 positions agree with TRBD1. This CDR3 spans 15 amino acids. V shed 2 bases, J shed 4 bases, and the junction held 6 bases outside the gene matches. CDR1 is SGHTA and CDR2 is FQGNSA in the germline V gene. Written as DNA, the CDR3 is TGTGCCAGCAGCTTACAGGGGGCGGGCAGCACTGAAGCTTTCTTT. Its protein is CASSLQGAGSTEAFF.

The CDR3 loop is CATSRDPGRQETQYF. In DNA form, the CDR3 reads TGTGCCACCAGCAGAGATCCTGGAAGGCAAGAGACCCAGTACTTC. This chain links TRBV15 with TRBJ2-5; D ambiguous. Germline V lookup: CDR1 LNHNV, CDR2 YYDKDF (reference sequence). The CDR3 length is 15 residues. V was cut by 0 bases and J by 2 bases, with 10 bases left in between.

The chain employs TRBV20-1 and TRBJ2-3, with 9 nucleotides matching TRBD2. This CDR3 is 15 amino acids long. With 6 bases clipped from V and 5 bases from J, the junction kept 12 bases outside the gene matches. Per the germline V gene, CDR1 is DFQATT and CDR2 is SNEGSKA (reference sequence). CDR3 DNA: TGCAGTGCGGTATCAATAGCGGGAGTTAAAGATACGCAGTATTTT. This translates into CSAVSIAGVKDTQYF.

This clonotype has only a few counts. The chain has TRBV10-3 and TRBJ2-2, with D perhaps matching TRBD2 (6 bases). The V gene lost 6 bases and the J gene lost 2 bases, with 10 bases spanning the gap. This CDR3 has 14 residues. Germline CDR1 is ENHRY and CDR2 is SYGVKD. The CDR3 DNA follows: TGTGCCATCAGGGAGGGGTCAAACACCGGGGAGCTGTTTTTT. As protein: CAIREGSNTGELFF.

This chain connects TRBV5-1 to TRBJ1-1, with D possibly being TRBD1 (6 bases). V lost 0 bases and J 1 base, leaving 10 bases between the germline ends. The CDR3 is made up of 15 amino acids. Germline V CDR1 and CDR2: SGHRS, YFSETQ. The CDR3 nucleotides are TGCGCCAGCAGCTTGGTGGCAGGGGCGAACACTGAAGCTTTCTTT. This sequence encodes CASSLVAGANTEAFF.

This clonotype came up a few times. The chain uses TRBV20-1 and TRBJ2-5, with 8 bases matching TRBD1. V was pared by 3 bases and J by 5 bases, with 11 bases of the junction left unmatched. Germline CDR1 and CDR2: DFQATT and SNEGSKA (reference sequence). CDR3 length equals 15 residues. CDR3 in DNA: TGCAGTGCTAGTGAAGCCGGGACAGGTTCCGAGACCCAGTACTTC. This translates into CSASEAGTGSETQYF.

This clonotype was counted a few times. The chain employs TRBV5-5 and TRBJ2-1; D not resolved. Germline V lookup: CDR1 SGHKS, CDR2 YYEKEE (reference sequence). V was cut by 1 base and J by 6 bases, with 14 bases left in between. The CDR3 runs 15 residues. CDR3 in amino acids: CASSLSDGKGNEQFF. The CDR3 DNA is TGTGCCAGCAGCTTGTCGGACGGCAAAGGCAATGAGCAGTTCTTC.

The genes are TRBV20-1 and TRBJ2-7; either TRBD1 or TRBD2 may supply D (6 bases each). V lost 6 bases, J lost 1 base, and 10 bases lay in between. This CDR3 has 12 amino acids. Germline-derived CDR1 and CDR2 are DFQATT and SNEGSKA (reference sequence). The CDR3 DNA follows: TGCAGTGCAGGGGGGAAATCCTACGAGCAGTACTTC. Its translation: CSAGGKSYEQYF.

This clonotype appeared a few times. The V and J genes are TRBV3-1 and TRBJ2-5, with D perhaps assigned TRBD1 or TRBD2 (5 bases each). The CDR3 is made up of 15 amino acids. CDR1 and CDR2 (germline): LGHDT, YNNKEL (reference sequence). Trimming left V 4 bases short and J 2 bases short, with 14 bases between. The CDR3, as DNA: TGTGCCAGCAGCCTCCCTGGGACCGCGCAAGAGACCCAGTACTTC. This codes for CASSLPGTAQETQYF.

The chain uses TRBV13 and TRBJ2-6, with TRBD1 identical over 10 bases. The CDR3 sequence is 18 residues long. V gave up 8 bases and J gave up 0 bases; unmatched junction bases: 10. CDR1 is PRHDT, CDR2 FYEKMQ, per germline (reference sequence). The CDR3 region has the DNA TGTGCCAGCTGGCATACCGGGACAGGGGCCTCTGGGGCCAACGTCCTGACTTTC. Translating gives CASWHTGTGASGANVLTF.

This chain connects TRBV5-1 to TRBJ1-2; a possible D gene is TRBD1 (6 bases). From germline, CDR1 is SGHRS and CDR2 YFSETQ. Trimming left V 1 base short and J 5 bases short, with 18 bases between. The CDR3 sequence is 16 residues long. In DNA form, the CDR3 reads TGCGCCAGCAGCTTGTATTCTGGGGGCGGATCTTATGGCTACACCTTC. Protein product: CASSLYSGGGSYGYTF.

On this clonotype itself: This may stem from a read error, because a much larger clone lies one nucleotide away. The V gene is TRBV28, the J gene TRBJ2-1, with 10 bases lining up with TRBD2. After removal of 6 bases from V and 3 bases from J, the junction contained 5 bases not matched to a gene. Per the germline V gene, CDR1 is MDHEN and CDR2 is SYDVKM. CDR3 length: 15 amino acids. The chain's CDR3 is CASRFRTSGYNEQFF. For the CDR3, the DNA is TGTGCCAGCAGATTCAGGACTAGCGGCTACAATGAGCAGTTCTTC.

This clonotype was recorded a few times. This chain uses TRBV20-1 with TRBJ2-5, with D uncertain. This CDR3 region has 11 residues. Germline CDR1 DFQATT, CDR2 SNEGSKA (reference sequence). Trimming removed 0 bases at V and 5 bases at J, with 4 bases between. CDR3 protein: CSARDMETQYF. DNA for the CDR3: TGCAGTGCTAGAGATATGGAGACCCAGTACTTC.

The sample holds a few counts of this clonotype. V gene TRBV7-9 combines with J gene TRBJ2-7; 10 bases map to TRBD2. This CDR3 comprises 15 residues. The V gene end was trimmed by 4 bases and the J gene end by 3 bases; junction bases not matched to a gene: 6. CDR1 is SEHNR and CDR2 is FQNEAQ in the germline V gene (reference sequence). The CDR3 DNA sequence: TGTGCCAGCAGCTCTACTAGCGGGAATTTCTACGAGCAGTACTTC. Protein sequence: CASSSTSGNFYEQYF. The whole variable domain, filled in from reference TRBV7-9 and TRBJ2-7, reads DTGVSQNPRHKITKRGQNVTFRCDPISEHNRLYWYRQTLGQGPEFLTYFQNEAQLEKSRLLSDRFSAERPKGSFSTLEIQRTEQGDSAMYLCASSSTSGNFYEQYFGPGTRLTVT.

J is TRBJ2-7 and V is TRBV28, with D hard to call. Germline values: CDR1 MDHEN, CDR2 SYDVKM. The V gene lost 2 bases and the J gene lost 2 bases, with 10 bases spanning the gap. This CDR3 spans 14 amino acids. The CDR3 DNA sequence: TGTGCCAGCAGTTTACCAGGCTTCACCTACGAGCAGTACTTC. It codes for CASSLPGFTYEQYF.

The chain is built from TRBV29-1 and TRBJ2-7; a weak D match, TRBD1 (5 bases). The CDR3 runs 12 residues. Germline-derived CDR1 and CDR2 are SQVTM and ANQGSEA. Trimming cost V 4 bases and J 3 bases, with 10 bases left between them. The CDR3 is CSVGGAGYEQYF. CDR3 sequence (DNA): TGCAGCGTTGGTGGGGCTGGCTACGAGCAGTACTTC.

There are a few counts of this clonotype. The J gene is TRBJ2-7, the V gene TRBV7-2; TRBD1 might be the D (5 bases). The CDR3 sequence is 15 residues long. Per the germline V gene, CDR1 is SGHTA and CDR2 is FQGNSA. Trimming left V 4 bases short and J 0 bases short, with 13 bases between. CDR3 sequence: CASSSSPDNSYEQYF. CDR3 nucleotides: TGTGCCAGCAGCTCCTCACCGGACAACTCCTACGAGCAGTACTTC.

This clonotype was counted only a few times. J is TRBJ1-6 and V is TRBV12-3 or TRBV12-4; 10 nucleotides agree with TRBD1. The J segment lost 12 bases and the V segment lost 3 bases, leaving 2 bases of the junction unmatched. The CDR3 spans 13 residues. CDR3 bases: TGTGCCAGCAGTTTGGGGGACAGGGGACCCCTCCACTTT. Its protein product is CASSLGDRGPLHF.

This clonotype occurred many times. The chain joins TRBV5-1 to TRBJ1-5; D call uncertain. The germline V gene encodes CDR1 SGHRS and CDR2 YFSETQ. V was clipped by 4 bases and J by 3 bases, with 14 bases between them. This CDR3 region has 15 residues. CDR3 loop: CASSPSGVLNQPQHF. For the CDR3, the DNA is TGCGCCAGCAGCCCTTCCGGGGTCCTCAATCAGCCCCAGCATTTT.

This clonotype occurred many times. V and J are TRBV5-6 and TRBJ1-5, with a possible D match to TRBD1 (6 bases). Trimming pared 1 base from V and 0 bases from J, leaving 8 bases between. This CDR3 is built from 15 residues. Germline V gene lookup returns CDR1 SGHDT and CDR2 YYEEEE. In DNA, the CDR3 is TGTGCCAGCAGCTTGAGGGGGAATAGCAATCAGCCCCAGCATTTT. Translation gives CASSLRGNSNQPQHF.

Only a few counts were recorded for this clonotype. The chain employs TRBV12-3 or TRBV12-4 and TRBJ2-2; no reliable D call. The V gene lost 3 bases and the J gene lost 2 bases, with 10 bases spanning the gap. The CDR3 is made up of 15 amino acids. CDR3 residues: CASSFPATNTGELFF. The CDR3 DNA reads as TGTGCCAGCAGTTTTCCGGCGACTAACACCGGGGAGCTGTTTTTT.

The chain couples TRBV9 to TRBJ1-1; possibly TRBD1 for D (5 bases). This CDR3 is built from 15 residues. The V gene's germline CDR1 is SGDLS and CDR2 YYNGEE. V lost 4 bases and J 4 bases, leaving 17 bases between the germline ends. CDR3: CASSPGHSVGTEAFF. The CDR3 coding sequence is TGTGCCAGCAGCCCCGGACATTCGGTGGGCACTGAAGCTTTCTTT. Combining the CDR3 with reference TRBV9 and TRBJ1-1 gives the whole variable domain DSGVTQTPKHLITATGQRVTLRCSPRSGDLSVYWYQQSLDQGLQFLIQYYNGEERAKGNILERFSAQQFPDLHSELNLSSLELGDSALYFCASSPGHSVGTEAFFGQGTRLTVV.

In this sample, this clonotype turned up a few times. CDR3 DNA: TGCAGCGCTGACCCGGGCGGGGGGTACAATGAGCAGTTCTTC. This encodes CSADPGGGYNEQFF. The rearrangement links TRBV29-1 to TRBJ2-1; 8 bases match TRBD2. The CDR3 runs 14 residues. V was pared by 7 bases and J by 4 bases, with 9 bases of the junction left unmatched. Germline loops: CDR1 SQVTM, CDR2 ANQGSEA.

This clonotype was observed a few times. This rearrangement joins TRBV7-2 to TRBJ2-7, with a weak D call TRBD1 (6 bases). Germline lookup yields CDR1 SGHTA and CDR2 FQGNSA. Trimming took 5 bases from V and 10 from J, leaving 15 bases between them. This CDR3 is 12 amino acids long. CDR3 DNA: TGTGCCAGCAGCCCCCAACAGGGTCTCCAGTACTTC. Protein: CASSPQQGLQYF.

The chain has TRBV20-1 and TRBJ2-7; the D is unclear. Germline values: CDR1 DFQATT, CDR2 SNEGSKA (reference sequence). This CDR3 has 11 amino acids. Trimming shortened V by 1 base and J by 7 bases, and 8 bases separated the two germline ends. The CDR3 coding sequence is TGCAGTGCTAGAGGGGTGAGGGAGCAGTACTTC. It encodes CSARGVREQYF.

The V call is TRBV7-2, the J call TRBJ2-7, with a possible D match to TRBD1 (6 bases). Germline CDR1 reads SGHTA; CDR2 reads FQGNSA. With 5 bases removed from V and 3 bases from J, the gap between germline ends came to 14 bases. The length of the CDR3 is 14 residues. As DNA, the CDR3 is TGTGCCAGCAGCCCAGGACAGTATAGCTACGAGCAGTACTTC. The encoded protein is CASSPGQYSYEQYF.

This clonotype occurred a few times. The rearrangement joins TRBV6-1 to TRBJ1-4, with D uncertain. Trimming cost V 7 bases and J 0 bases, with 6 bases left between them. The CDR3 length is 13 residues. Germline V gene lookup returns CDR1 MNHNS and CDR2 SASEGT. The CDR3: CASTQATNEKLFF. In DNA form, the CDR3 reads TGTGCCAGCACACAAGCAACTAATGAAAAACTGTTTTTT.

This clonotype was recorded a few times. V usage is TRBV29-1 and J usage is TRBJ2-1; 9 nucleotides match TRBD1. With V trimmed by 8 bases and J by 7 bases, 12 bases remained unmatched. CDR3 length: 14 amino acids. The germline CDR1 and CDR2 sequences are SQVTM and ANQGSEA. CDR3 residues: CSISGTGFFNEQFF. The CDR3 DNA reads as TGCAGCATATCCGGGACAGGGTTTTTTAATGAGCAGTTCTTC.

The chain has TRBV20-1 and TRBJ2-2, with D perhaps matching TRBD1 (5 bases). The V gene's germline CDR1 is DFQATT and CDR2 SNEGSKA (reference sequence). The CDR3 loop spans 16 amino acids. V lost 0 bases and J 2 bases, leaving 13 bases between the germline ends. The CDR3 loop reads CSARDPREGNTGELFF. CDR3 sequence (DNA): TGCAGTGCTAGAGATCCCAGGGAAGGTAACACCGGGGAGCTGTTTTTT.